Listed below are T cell receptor beta chains from one sample, sequenced in a study of T cell responses to AZD1222 COVID-19 vaccine. The repertoire was sequenced with immunoSEQ multiplex PCR; TCRdb's copy has only in-frame clones and lacks some. The table lists over 100,000 clones, around nine tenths of them singletons. Material: peripheral blood, obtained 28 days after the second dose of the MenACWY control vaccine. These receptor sequences come from an adult who received the MenACWY meningococcal vaccine as a control. Each CDR3 is given with its conserved first and last residue. The D gene is left open where the match is weak. Expanded clones get a size class; other rows say once, few or many, or leave the size out.

>TRBJ1-6|.|TRBV29-1|.
CSARSSYNSPLHF
TGCAGCGCTAGGAGCTCCTATAATTCACCCCTCCACTTT
>TRBJ2-7|.|TRBV5-1|.
CASRDGGRYEQYF
TGCGCCAGCCGAGACGGGGGTAGGTACGAGCAGTACTTC
>TRBJ2-7|.|TRBV7-8|.
CASSFDRGWEQYF
TGTGCCAGCAGCTTCGATAGGGGGTGGGAGCAGTACTTC
>TRBJ1-6|.|TRBV6-2/TRBV6-3|.
CASSYSGTWKTNSPLHF
TGTGCCAGCAGTTACTCCGGGACCTGGAAAACTAATTCACCCCTCCACTTT
>TRBJ1-1|.|TRBV11-3|.
CASSLGGGSNTEAFF
TGTGCCAGCAGCCTCGGTGGGGGATCAAACACTGAAGCTTTCTTT
>TRBJ1-5|.|TRBV18|.
CASSQGVEGHQPQHF
TGTGCCAGCTCGCAGGGTGTGGAGGGACACCAGCCCCAGCATTTT
>TRBJ1-3|.|TRBV6-5|.
CASPLGNTIYF
TGTGCCAGCCCCCTCGGAAACACCATATATTTT
>TRBJ1-1|once|TRBV6-2/TRBV6-3|.
CASSYARGGGMNTEAFF
TGTGCCAGCAGTTACGCCCGGGGGGGCGGGATGAACACTGAAGCTTTCTTT
>TRBJ2-5|once|TRBV19|.
CASKGVADQETQYF
TGTGCCAGTAAGGGGGTAGCGGACCAAGAGACCCAGTACTTC
>TRBJ1-4|.|TRBV30|.
CAWGGQATNEKLFF
TGTGCCTGGGGGGGGCAGGCAACTAATGAAAAACTGTTTTTT
>TRBJ2-2|once|TRBV6-5|.
CASRTWDGNTGELFF
TGTGCCAGCAGAACCTGGGACGGTAACACCGGGGAGCTGTTTTTT
>TRBJ2-7|.|TRBV13|TRBD1
CASSLQGQGMHEQYF
TGTGCCAGCAGCTTACAAGGACAGGGGATGCACGAGCAGTACTTC
>TRBJ2-4|.|TRBV27|TRBD2
CASSLMGLGENIQYF
TGTGCCAGCAGTTTAATGGGACTAGGGGAAAACATTCAGTACTTC
>TRBJ2-7|.|TRBV1|.
CTSIRSQVLGIGQRNYEQYF
TGCACCAGCATCCGAAGCCAAGTCCTCGGAATAGGACAGCGGAACTACGAGCAGTACTTC
>TRBJ1-2|.|TRBV10-1|.
CARSPRYPVGQNYGYTF
TGCGCCCGCAGCCCCCGGTATCCGGTAGGCCAAAACTATGGCTACACCTTC
>TRBJ2-6|.|TRBV19|.
CASSIVGTGANVLTF
TGTGCCAGTAGTATAGTAGGGACTGGGGCCAACGTCCTGACTTTC
>TRBJ1-1|.|TRBV7-3|.
CASSQIGTTEAFF
TGTGCCAGCAGCCAGATTGGGACCACTGAAGCTTTCTTT
>TRBJ2-1|few|TRBV6-1|.
CASSEGAGSNEQFF
TGTGCCAGCAGTGAAGGAGCCGGTAGTAATGAGCAGTTCTTC
>TRBJ1-6|.|TRBV7-8|.
CASSLEGRGVNSPLHF
TGTGCCAGCAGCTTAGAAGGTCGGGGCGTAAATTCACCCCTCCACTTT
>TRBJ2-3|.|TRBV24-1|TRBD2
CATSDSLAGGPGDTQYF
TGTGCCACCAGTGACTCACTAGCGGGGGGGCCCGGAGATACGCAGTATTTT
>TRBJ2-2|.|TRBV4-2|TRBD2
CASSLLAGSNTGELFF
TGTGCCAGCAGCCTTTTAGCGGGGTCGAACACCGGGGAGCTGTTTTTT
>TRBJ1-1|.|TRBV7-2|.
CASSSFQQGLNAEAFF
TGTGCCAGCAGCTCTTTCCAACAGGGCCTGAACGCTGAAGCTTTCTTT